The 6 T cell receptor beta chains below all came from one sample that was sequenced in a study of blood T cell repertoires in COVID-19. TCRdb keeps only in-frame clones here, not all; method: immunoSEQ multiplex PCR. The sample records 95,000 to 120,000 clones, 85% to 90% being singletons. The sample taken for sequencing was peripheral blood. Receptors originate from a woman between 50 and 59 years old with acute or convalescent COVID-19.

This chain connects TRBV13 to TRBJ2-7; tentatively, D is TRBD2 (5 bases). Trimming removed 0 bases at V and 0 bases at J, with 12 bases between. The CDR3 totals 16 residues. Germline CDR1 is PRHDT and CDR2 is FYEKMQ (reference sequence). In nucleotides, the CDR3 is TGTGCCAGCAGCTTAGGCCTCGGGAAGTCCTCCTACGAGCAGTACTTC. Its translation is CASSLGLGKSSYEQYF. The variable domain in full, with the rest retrieved from reference TRBV13 and TRBJ2-7, is AAGVIQSPRHLIKEKRETATLKCYPIPRHDTVYWYQQGPGQDPQFLISFYEKMQSDKGSIPDRFSAQQFSDYHSELNMSSLELGDSALYFCASSLGLGKSSYEQYFGPGTRLTVT.

This chain uses TRBV9 with TRBJ2-1; TRBD2 matches 13 bases. Per germline, CDR1 SGDLS and CDR2 YYNGEE. The junction had 9 bases not matched to a gene; V was cut back by 3 bases and J by 3 bases. CDR3 size: 18 residues. CDR3: CASSAGTSGIGIYNEQFF. In DNA form, the CDR3 reads TGTGCCAGCAGCGCCGGGACTAGCGGGATAGGTATCTACAATGAGCAGTTCTTC.

The chain combines TRBV3-1 (or the pseudogene TRBV3-2) with TRBJ1-5; no reliable D call. V shed 0 bases and J shed 0 bases, with 3 bases lying between them. The CDR3 is made up of 14 amino acids. Germline CDR1 LGHDT, CDR2 YNNKEL (reference sequence). The CDR3 is CASSQEYSNQPQHF. The CDR3 DNA follows: TGTGCCAGCAGCCAAGAATATAGCAATCAGCCCCAGCATTTT.

This clone was observed once. The chain has TRBV6-2 or TRBV6-3 and TRBJ2-7; 7 bases are shared with TRBD2. The V gene end was trimmed by 2 bases and the J gene end by 2 bases; junction bases not matched to a gene: 3. The germline CDR1 and CDR2 sequences are MNHEY and SVGEGT. This CDR3 is 14 amino acids long. The CDR3 sequence: CASSYASGPYEQYF. CDR3 nucleotide sequence: TGTGCCAGCAGTTACGCTAGCGGACCCTACGAGCAGTACTTC.

The genes are TRBV12-3 or TRBV12-4 and TRBJ1-1; D is possibly TRBD1 (5 bases). V was pared by 7 bases and J by 2 bases, with 8 bases between. The CDR3 covers 12 residues. For the CDR3, the DNA is TGTGCCAGCACGGGACTCAACACTGAAGCTTTCTTT. Amino acids: CASTGLNTEAFF.

The table lists this clone with a few counts. V is TRBV11-2 and J is TRBJ2-5; the match to TRBD2 covers 10 bases. Germline V gene lookup returns CDR1 SGHAT and CDR2 FQNNGV. This CDR3 is 14 amino acids long. The junction had 4 bases not matched to a gene; V was cut back by 4 bases and J by 5 bases. CDR3 DNA: TGTGCCAGCAGCTGGACTAGCGGACATGAGACCCAGTACTTC. Amino acids: CASSWTSGHETQYF.